This T cell receptor beta chain was profiled in a study of OX40 agonist ivuxolimab in advanced cancers. As for the study in general: Every patient in dose escalation had hepatocellular carcinoma, melanoma, renal cell or head and neck cancer. Patients achieving partial responses numbered three: one hepatocellular carcinoma case and two cutaneous melanoma cases.

The repertoire was sequenced with immunoSEQ multiplex PCR; TCRdb's copy has only in-frame clones and lacks some. The table has over 80,000 clones, approximately 90% seen once. General study results and limits: The authors did not determine the antigen specificity of the expanded peripheral T cells.

A remark on this clone: As yet, its antigen is unknown.

Deletions cut 1 base from V and 6 bases from J, with 11 bases between. The germline V gene encodes CDR1 SGHTA and CDR2 FQGNSA. The CDR3 has 14 amino acids. The receptor's source is an adult with an advanced solid tumor such as melanoma, head and neck, liver or kidney cancer. The V and J genes are TRBV7-2 and TRBJ2-3; TRBD2 might be the D (6 bases). Sequences were derived from CD4+ or CD8+ T cells sorted from blood, sampled in a trial of the OX40 agonist ivuxolimab. CDR3 bases: TGTGCCAGCAGCTTAGATACTAGCCGGGATACGCAGTATTTT. Translated: CASSLDTSRDTQYF.